Shown below are 11 T cell receptor beta chains from a single sample sequenced in a study of cytomegalovirus exposure and HLA in healthy donors. Researchers ran the PCR with 60 Vbeta and 13 Jbeta primers. Libraries were prepared by immunoSEQ multiplex PCR; TCRdb keeps only in-frame clonotypes and omits some of them. The top ten hold 2.7% of the sample, which has 100,000 to 150,000 clones, 70% to 85% seen once. The sample comprised PBMCs. These receptor sequences come from a boy between 2 and 10 years old in good health and CMV-seronegative.

The CDR3 region is CASSFETGHYGYTF. The CDR3 nucleotides are TGTGCCAGCAGCTTCGAGACAGGGCACTATGGCTACACCTTC. V gene TRBV14 combines with J gene TRBJ1-2; 7 bases fit TRBD1. Trimming cost V 5 bases and J 3 bases; bases outside gene matches: 6. CDR1 and CDR2 (germline): SGHDN, FVKESK. The CDR3 is made up of 14 amino acids.

The chain has TRBV19 and TRBJ2-6; a possible D gene is TRBD2 (6 bases). Between the trimmed V and J ends, which lost 7 bases and 0 bases, there was a span of 19 bases. The CDR3 length is 18 residues. CDR1 is LNHDA and CDR2 is SQIVND in the germline V gene (reference sequence). CDR3 region: CASNSGGLFPSGANVLTF. DNA of the CDR3: TGTGCCAGTAACTCAGGAGGGCTATTCCCCTCTGGGGCCAACGTCCTGACTTTC.

The J gene is TRBJ2-1, the V gene TRBV7-9, with a tentative D call TRBD1 (5 bases). V lost 2 bases and J lost 7, with 18 bases in between. The germline gives CDR1 SEHNR, CDR2 FQNEAQ (reference sequence). CDR3 length: 16 amino acids. CDR3 sequence (DNA): TGTGCCAGCAGCTTATCGGTCAGGGTCCAAGTGAATGAGCAGTTCTTC. As protein: CASSLSVRVQVNEQFF. Looking up the rest from reference TRBV7-9 and TRBJ2-1 gives the full variable domain: DTGVSQNPRHKITKRGQNVTFRCDPISEHNRLYWYRQTLGQGPEFLTYFQNEAQLEKSRLLSDRFSAERPKGSFSTLEIQRTEQGDSAMYLCASSLSVRVQVNEQFFGPGTRLTVL.

As for this clone: One end of the junction varies from germline; a read error may be responsible. The chain joins TRBV6-9 to TRBJ2-1, with TRBD2 identical over 13 bases. Germline loops: CDR1 MNHGY, CDR2 SVAAGI. There are 15 residues in the CDR3. Written as DNA, the CDR3 is TGTGCCAGCAGTCAAAGGACTAGCGGGAGAAGGGGAGGGGTCTTC. Translated, it gives CASSQRTSGRRGGVF.

Only one count was recorded for this clone. V gene TRBV10-3 combines with J gene TRBJ1-3, with D hard to call. Trimming shortened V by 11 bases and J by 4 bases, and 18 bases separated the two germline ends. The V gene's germline CDR1 is ENHRY and CDR2 SYGVKD. The CDR3 totals 14 residues. The CDR3 is CAASAPTSGNTIYF. The DNA for the CDR3 is TGTGCCGCCTCGGCACCGACTTCCGGAAACACCATATATTTT.

V usage is TRBV6-1 and J usage is TRBJ1-1; 9 bases agree with TRBD1. CDR3 length: 14 residues. V dropped 6 bases and J dropped 3; count of bases not matched to a gene: 5. Germline V CDR1 and CDR2: MNHNS, SASEGT. In DNA, the CDR3 is TGTGCCAGCAGCTTCGGGACAGGGTACACTGAAGCTTTCTTT. Translated, it gives CASSFGTGYTEAFF.

This sequence joins TRBV27 and TRBJ2-1; 8 nucleotides line up with TRBD2. Germline lookup yields CDR1 MNHEY and CDR2 SMNVEV (reference sequence). Germline trimming cut 6 bases from V and 8 bases from J; bases unmatched to any gene: 9. This CDR3 comprises 14 residues. The DNA for the CDR3 is TGTGCCAGCAGCTCTGCGGGGGGACCTTATGAGCAGTTCTTC. Translation gives CASSSAGGPYEQFF.

The chain links TRBV10-3 to TRBJ1-5; TRBD1 aligns across 7 bases. CDR3 length: 16 amino acids. V trimming: 4 bases; J trimming: 3 bases; junction bases outside the gene matches: 9. From germline, CDR1 is ENHRY and CDR2 SYGVKD. The CDR3 region is CAISAGTVGSNQPQHF. DNA of the CDR3: TGTGCCATCAGTGCCGGGACAGTAGGTTCCAATCAGCCCCAGCATTTT.

The chain recombines TRBV30 with TRBJ1-1; D unclear. V lost 2 bases and J 1 base, leaving 8 bases between the germline ends. The CDR3 is 13 amino acids. Germline V CDR1 and CDR2: GTSNPN, SVGIG (reference sequence). Written as DNA, the CDR3 is TGTGCCTGGAGTATGGAGGGGAACACTGAAGCTTTCTTT. It yields the protein CAWSMEGNTEAFF.

The chain couples TRBV25-1 to TRBJ2-2, with a possible D match to TRBD1 (5 bases). Per the germline V gene, CDR1 is MGHDK and CDR2 is SYGVNS. Trimming removed 6 bases at V and 4 bases at J, with 12 bases between. The CDR3 runs to 14 residues. The CDR3 is CASSISTATGELFF. DNA of the CDR3: TGTGCCAGCAGCATTTCGACAGCCACCGGGGAGCTGTTTTTT. The whole variable domain, remainder taken from reference TRBV25-1 and TRBJ2-2, is EADIYQTPRYLVIGTGKKITLECSQTMGHDKMYWYQQDPGMELHLIHYSYGVNSTEKGDLSSESTVSRIRTEHFPLTLESARPSHTSQYLCASSISTATGELFFGEGSRLTVL.

The table lists this clone with a count of one. The chain has TRBV6-4 and TRBJ2-3, with 8 positions matching TRBD2. Germline V gives CDR1 MRHNA, CDR2 SNTAGT. The CDR3 length is 14 residues. The V and J ends lost 4 bases and 1 base, in that order; junction bases with no gene match: 1. CDR3 DNA: TGTGCCAGCAGTGCGGGAGGGGGCACAGATACGCAGTATTTT. Translation: CASSAGGGTDTQYF.